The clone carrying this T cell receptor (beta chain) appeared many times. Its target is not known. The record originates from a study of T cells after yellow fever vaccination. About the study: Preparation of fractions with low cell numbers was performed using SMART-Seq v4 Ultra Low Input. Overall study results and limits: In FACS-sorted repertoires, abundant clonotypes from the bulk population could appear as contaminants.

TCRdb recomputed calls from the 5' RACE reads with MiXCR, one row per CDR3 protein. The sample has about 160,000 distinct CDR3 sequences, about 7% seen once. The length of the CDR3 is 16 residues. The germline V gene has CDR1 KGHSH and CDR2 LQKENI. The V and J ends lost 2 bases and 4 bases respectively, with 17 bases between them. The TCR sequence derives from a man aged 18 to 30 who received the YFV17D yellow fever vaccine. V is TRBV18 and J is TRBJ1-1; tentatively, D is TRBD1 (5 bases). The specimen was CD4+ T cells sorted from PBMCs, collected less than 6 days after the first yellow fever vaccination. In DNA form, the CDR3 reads TGTGCCAGCTCACCATACCGGGACGTCGGCTCCACTGAAGCTTTCTTT. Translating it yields CASSPYRDVGSTEAFF.